The clone carrying this T cell receptor (beta chain) occurred a few times. Antigen: not known. Using immunoSEQ multiplex PCR, the repertoire was profiled, and TCRdb retains in-frame clones only, with some absent. The sample holds about 69,000 clones, more than 70% seen once. This entry is derived from a study of OX40 agonist ivuxolimab in advanced cancers. Study outcomes and limitations: Mean expanded clone counts were higher in CD8+ than CD4+ T cells. The study found among the lowest clonal expansion in partial responders at 0.1-3.0 mg/kg.

CDR1 and CDR2 (germline): MGHRA, YSYEKL. The CDR3 runs 21 residues. Trimming took 4 bases from V and 2 from J; bases not matched to a gene: 16. This TCR was sampled from an adult with an advanced solid tumor such as melanoma, head and neck, liver or kidney cancer. The V and J genes are TRBV4-1 and TRBJ2-3; TRBD2 matches at 15 bases. The sample here was CD4+ or CD8+ T cells sorted from blood, taken in a trial of the OX40 agonist ivuxolimab. This chain's CDR3 is CASSRLGGWTSGRVNTDTQYF. CDR3 coding DNA: TGCGCCAGCAGCCGCCTAGGAGGGTGGACTAGCGGGAGGGTGAACACAGATACGCAGTATTTT.